This TCR beta chain was sequenced for a study of cytomegalovirus exposure and HLA in healthy donors. As for this clone: The antigen is unknown.

The PCR was carried out with 60 Vbeta primers and 13 Jbeta primers. Generated by immunoSEQ multiplex PCR, the TCRdb table keeps only in-frame clones and is missing some. The table shows some 190,000 clones, with 65% to 85% occurring only once. General observations from the study: Because they were indistinguishable, some V segments, including TRBV6-2 and TRBV6-3, were excluded. TCR association rates varied by HLA locus in a later analysis, with DRB1 highest and HLA-C lowest. The study designated fewer than 200 TCR beta chains cytomegalovirus-associated.

CDR1 MDHEN and CDR2 SYDVKM come from the germline V gene. V lost 3 bases and J lost 1, with 13 bases in between. This CDR3 has 15 residues. The gene calls are TRBV28 and TRBJ2-7; D perhaps matches TRBD2 (5 bases). What was sequenced was PBMCs. The TCR was taken from a man younger than 35 in good health and CMV-seronegative. In DNA form, the CDR3 reads TGTGCCAGCAGTTTTTTGCGGGCCACATCCTACGAGCAGTACTTC. As protein: CASSFLRATSYEQYF.